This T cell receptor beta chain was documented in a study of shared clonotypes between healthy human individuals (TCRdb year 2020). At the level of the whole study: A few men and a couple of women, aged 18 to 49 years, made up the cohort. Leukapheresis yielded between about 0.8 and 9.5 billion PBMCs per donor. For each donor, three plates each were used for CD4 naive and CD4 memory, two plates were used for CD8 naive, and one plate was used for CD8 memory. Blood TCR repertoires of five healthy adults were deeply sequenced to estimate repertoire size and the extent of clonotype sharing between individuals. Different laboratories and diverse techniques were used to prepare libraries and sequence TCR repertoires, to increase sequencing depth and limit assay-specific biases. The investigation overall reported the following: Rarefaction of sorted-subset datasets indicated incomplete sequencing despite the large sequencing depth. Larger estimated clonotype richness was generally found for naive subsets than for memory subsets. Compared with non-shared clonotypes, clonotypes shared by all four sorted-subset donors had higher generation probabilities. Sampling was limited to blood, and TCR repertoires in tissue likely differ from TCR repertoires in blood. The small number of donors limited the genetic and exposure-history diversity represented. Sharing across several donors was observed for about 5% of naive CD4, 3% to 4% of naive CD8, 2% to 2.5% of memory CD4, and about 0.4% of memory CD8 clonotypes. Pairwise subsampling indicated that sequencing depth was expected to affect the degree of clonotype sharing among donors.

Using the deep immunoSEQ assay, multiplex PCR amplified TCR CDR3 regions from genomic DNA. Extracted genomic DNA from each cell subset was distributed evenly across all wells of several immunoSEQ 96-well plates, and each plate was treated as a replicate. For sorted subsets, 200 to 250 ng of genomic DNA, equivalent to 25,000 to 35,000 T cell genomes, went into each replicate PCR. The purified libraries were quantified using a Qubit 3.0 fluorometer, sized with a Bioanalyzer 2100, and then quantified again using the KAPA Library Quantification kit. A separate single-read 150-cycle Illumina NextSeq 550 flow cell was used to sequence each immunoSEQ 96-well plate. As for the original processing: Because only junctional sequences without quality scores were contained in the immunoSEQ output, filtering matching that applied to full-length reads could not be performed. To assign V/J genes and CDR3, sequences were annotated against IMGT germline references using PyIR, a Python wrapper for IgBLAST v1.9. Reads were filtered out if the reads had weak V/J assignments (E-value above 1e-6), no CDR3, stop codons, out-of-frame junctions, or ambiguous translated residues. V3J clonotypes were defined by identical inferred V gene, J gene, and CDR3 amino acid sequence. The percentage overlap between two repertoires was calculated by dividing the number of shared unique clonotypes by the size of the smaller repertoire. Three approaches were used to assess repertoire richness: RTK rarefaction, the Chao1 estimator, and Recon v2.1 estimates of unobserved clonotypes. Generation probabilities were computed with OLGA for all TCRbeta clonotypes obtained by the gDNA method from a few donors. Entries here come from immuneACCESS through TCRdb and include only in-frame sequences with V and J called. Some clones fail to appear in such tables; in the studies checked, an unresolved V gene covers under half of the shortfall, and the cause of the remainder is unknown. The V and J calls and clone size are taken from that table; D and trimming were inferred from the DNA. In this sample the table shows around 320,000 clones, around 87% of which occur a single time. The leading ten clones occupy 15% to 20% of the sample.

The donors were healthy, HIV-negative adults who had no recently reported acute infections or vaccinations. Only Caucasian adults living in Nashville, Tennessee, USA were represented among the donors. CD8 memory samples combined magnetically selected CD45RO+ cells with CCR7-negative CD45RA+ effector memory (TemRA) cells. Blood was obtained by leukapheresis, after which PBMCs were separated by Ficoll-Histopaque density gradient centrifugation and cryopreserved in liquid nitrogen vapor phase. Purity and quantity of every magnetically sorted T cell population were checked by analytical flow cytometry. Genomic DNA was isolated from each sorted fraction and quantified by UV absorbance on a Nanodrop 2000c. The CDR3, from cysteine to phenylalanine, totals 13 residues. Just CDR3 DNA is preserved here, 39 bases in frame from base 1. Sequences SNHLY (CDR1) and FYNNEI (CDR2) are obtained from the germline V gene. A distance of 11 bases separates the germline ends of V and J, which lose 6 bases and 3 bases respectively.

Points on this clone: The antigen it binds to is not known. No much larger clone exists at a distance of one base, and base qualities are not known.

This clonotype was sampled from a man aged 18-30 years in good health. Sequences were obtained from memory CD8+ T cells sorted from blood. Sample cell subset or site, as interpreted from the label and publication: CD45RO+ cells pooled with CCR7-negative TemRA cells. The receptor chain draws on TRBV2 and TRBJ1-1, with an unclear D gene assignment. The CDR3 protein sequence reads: CASRRGPDTEAFF. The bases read TGTGCCAGCAGACGGGGTCCGGACACTGAAGCTTTCTTT.